The present TCR beta chain was sequenced within a study of cytomegalovirus exposure and HLA in healthy donors. Points from the study as a whole: CMV serostatus was the only immune exposure information that was available. Relative to the roughly 690-donor mean, N-insertions were reportedly fewer in an Asian-associated ancestry cluster in a later analysis.

PCR involved 60 Vbeta and 13 Jbeta primers. The assay was immunoSEQ multiplex PCR, and TCRdb's table has in-frame clones only and misses some. The sample consists of more than 70,000 clones, around 77% of them appearing once. This clone is a singleton in its sample. Its antigen remains unidentified. Likely unrecorded immune exposures existed in these nominally healthy donors. The V and J ends lost 3 bases and 5 bases respectively, with 11 bases between them. The CDR3 has 14 residues. CDR1 is KGHSH, CDR2 LQKENI, per germline. Sequences were obtained from PBMCs. The genes are TRBV18 and TRBJ1-5; possible D gene TRBD1, 5 bases. This clonotype originated in a boy aged 10-17 years in good health and CMV-seronegative. The CDR3 bases are TGTGCCAGCTCACCTGACAGAGTCGATCAGCCCCAGCATTTT. This codes for CASSPDRVDQPQHF. The variable domain in full, with the rest retrieved from reference TRBV18 and TRBJ1-5, is NAGVMQNPRHLVRRRGQEARLRCSPMKGHSHVYWYRQLPEEGLKFMVYLQKENIIDESGMPKERFSAEFPKEGPSILRIQQVVRGDSAAYFCASSPDRVDQPQHFGDGTRLSIL.